A single sample gave rise to the 29 T cell receptor beta chains below, sequenced in a study of human T cells and chemical hapten exposure. Indicated time point: healthy volunteer bleed at 2 weeks. Extraction of total RNA was performed on unfractionated whole blood. TCRdb redid the calling of the RACE reads with MiXCR, one entry per CDR3 protein. The repertoire consists of 75,000 to 100,000 distinct CDR3 sequences, with about 8.8% occurring once and the leading ten covering about 3.1%. The sequencing input was whole blood. All receptors come from a female donor in good health. Some clones in this sample may be carry-over from other donors' samples.

This clonotype was detected a few times. The genes are TRBV3-1 and TRBJ2-3; a weak D match, TRBD2 (6 bases). CDR3 length: 14 amino acids. Between the trimmed V and J ends, which lost 4 bases and 6 bases, there was a span of 14 bases. Germline loops: CDR1 LGHDT, CDR2 YNNKEL (reference sequence). Here the CDR3 reads CASSLGGARDTQYF. In DNA, the CDR3 is TGTGCCAGCAGCCTGGGGGGAGCTAGGGATACGCAGTATTTT.

In this sample, this clonotype turned up a few times. The chain couples TRBV10-2 to TRBJ1-5; the match to TRBD1 covers 8 bases. Germline V lookup: CDR1 WSHSY, CDR2 SAAADI. The CDR3 runs 13 residues. Trimming took 8 bases from V and 5 from J; bases not matched to a gene: 5. The CDR3 is CASGGQGDQPQHF. The CDR3 nucleotides are TGCGCCAGCGGCGGACAGGGCGATCAGCCCCAGCATTTT.

J is TRBJ2-1 and V is TRBV6-2 or TRBV6-3; 8 nucleotides agree with TRBD2. After removal of 5 bases from V and 0 bases from J, the junction contained 6 bases not matched to a gene. The CDR3 is 16 amino acids. Per the germline V gene, CDR1 is MNHEY and CDR2 is SVGEGT. CDR3 nucleotides: TGTGCCAGCAGTACCGGACTAGCCAGCTCCTACAATGAGCAGTTCTTC. Translating gives CASSTGLASSYNEQFF.

The V call is TRBV5-1, the J call TRBJ2-3; D is tentatively TRBD1 or TRBD2 (5 bases each). The V gene lost 3 bases and the J gene lost 0 bases, with 14 bases spanning the gap. The CDR3 contains 16 residues. Germline assignment: CDR1 SGHRS and CDR2 YFSETQ. CDR3 amino acids: CASSSRGITSTDTQYF. The CDR3 DNA sequence: TGCGCCAGCAGCTCTCGGGGCATCACTAGCACAGATACGCAGTATTTT.

This chain connects TRBV6-2 or TRBV6-3 to TRBJ1-4; D is uncertain. The V and J ends lost 5 bases and 0 bases respectively, with 10 bases between them. There are 15 residues in the CDR3. Looked up from germline, CDR1 is MNHEY and CDR2 is SVGEGT. The CDR3: CASSAPGATNEKLFF. The CDR3 DNA is TGTGCCAGCAGTGCTCCGGGAGCAACTAATGAAAAACTGTTTTTT.

This clonotype appeared many times. The chain has TRBV28 and TRBJ1-5; unclear D gene. Per the germline V gene, CDR1 is MDHEN and CDR2 is SYDVKM. Trimming left V 1 base short and J 9 bases short, with 16 bases between. This CDR3 contains 15 residues. CDR3 bases: TGTGCCAGCAGTTTATCGGGCGCAAACCGTTGGCCCCAGCATTTT. Translating it yields CASSLSGANRWPQHF. Full variable domain (missing parts from reference TRBV28 and TRBJ1-5): DVKVTQSSRYLVKRTGEKVFLECVQDMDHENMFWYRQDPGLGLRLIYFSYDVKMKEKGDIPEGYSVSREKKERFSLILESASTNQTSMYLCASSLSGANRWPQHFGDGTRLSIL.

This chain uses TRBV29-1 with TRBJ1-4; D uncertain. The CDR3 extends over 15 amino acids. Trimming stripped 6 bases from V and 0 bases from J, with 14 bases between. Germline CDR1 and CDR2: SQVTM and ANQGSEA. The DNA for the CDR3 is TGCAGCGTCGGCCTGGCGGTGGCAACTAATGAAAAACTGTTTTTT. It encodes CSVGLAVATNEKLFF.

This chain uses TRBV7-3 with TRBJ2-3; D unresolved. Germline-derived CDR1 and CDR2 are SGHTA and FQGTGA. The CDR3 is made up of 14 amino acids. The V end lost 5 bases, the J end lost 2 bases, and 11 bases lay between the germline ends. CDR3 coding DNA: TGTGCCAGCAGCCCGTCAGAGTACACAGATACGCAGTATTTT. Its protein product is CASSPSEYTDTQYF. The variable domain in full, with the rest retrieved from reference TRBV7-3 and TRBJ2-3, is GAGVSQTPSNKVTEKGKYVELRCDPISGHTALYWYRQSLGQGPEFLIYFQGTGAADDSGLPNDRFFAVRPEGSVSTLKIQRTERGDSAVYLCASSPSEYTDTQYFGPGTRLTVL.

As for this clonotype: A much larger clone sits a single nucleotide away, making a read error possible. This rearrangement joins TRBV29-1 to TRBJ2-3; D may be TRBD2 (5 bases). There are 14 residues in the CDR3. Germline V gives CDR1 SQVTM, CDR2 ANQGSEA. V was pared by 6 bases and J by 5 bases, with 18 bases between. CDR3: CSVADSAAIDTQYF. The CDR3 coding sequence is TGCAGCGTCGCGGACTCGGCGGCCATAGATACGCAGTATTTT.

V and J are TRBV29-1 and TRBJ2-3; 8 bases are shared with TRBD2. The CDR3 is 14 amino acids. CDR1 is SQVTM and CDR2 is ANQGSEA in the germline V gene. Trimming removed 4 bases from V and 4 bases from J; junction bases left unmatched: 7. Here the CDR3 reads CSVVPAGEADTQYF. CDR3 bases: TGCAGCGTTGTTCCAGCGGGAGAGGCAGATACGCAGTATTTT.

The chain employs TRBV10-3 and TRBJ2-3, with D perhaps matching TRBD2 (5 bases). Germline values: CDR1 ENHRY, CDR2 SYGVKD. The V end was cut by 10 bases, the J end by 2 bases, with 13 bases between. CDR3 size: 13 residues. The CDR3 nucleotides read TGTGCCACCCTAGGCGGGTACACAGATACGCAGTATTTT. Its translation is CATLGGYTDTQYF.

This clonotype has just a few counts. The chain is built from TRBV7-2 and TRBJ2-5, with unresolved D. The germline gives CDR1 SGHTA, CDR2 FQGNSA. CDR3 length: 13 amino acids. Trimming took off 8 bases at V and 2 bases at J, with 12 bases between the two ends. The CDR3 DNA reads TGTGCCAGCGGTAGCAGAATTCAAGAGACCCAGTACTTC. Amino acids: CASGSRIQETQYF.

This clonotype was seen only a few times. The J gene is TRBJ2-2, the V gene TRBV4-3; no clear D. CDR3 length equals 16 residues. Trimming removed 1 base at V and 5 bases at J, with 14 bases between. Germline lookup yields CDR1 LGHNA and CDR2 YSLEER. In DNA form, the CDR3 reads TGCGCCAGCAGCCAAGCCCGGGCAGACGGAACCGGGGAGCTGTTTTTT. Protein: CASSQARADGTGELFF.

V is TRBV6-2 or TRBV6-3 and J is TRBJ1-5; weak D call: TRBD1 (5 bases). Deletions cut 5 bases from V and 1 base from J, with 15 bases between. The CDR3 has 16 amino acids. CDR1 MNHEY and CDR2 SVGEGT come from the germline V gene. The CDR3 DNA reads as TGTGCCAGCAGTCCCACCGGGACGGAAAGCAATCAGCCCCAGCATTTT. Translated: CASSPTGTESNQPQHF.

The genes are TRBV3-1 and TRBJ1-1, with D unresolved. Germline-derived CDR1 and CDR2 are LGHDT and YNNKEL (reference sequence). The CDR3 length is 16 residues. V was trimmed by 0 bases and J by 0 bases, leaving 11 bases between them. The CDR3 sequence: CASSQDFVGMNTEAFF. As DNA, the CDR3 is TGTGCCAGCAGCCAAGATTTTGTGGGTATGAACACTGAAGCTTTCTTT.

This clonotype was detected only a few times. The chain recombines TRBV3-1 with TRBJ1-3; tentatively, D is TRBD1 (6 bases). The V end lost 4 bases, the J end lost 0 bases, and 13 bases lay between the germline ends. The germline V gene encodes CDR1 LGHDT and CDR2 YNNKEL (reference sequence). CDR3 length equals 16 residues. The CDR3 here is CASSRMDSSSGNTIYF. The CDR3 DNA follows: TGTGCCAGCAGCCGTATGGACAGTTCCTCTGGAAACACCATATATTTT.

This clonotype occurred many times. The chain links TRBV29-1 to TRBJ2-2; D is perhaps TRBD1 or TRBD2 (5 bases each). The V and J ends lost 2 bases and 3 bases respectively, with 7 bases between them. This CDR3 region has 13 residues. Germline V CDR1 and CDR2: SQVTM, ANQGSEA. The CDR3 sequence is CSVERGDTGELFF. CDR3 DNA sequence: TGCAGCGTTGAAAGGGGAGACACCGGGGAGCTGTTTTTT.

This clonotype was observed at least ten times. The CDR3 nucleotides read TGTGCCAGCAGTGGTACGGGAGAACACACCGGGGAGCTGTTTTTT. This encodes CASSGTGEHTGELFF. J is TRBJ2-2 and V is TRBV2; D is perhaps TRBD2 (6 bases). Germline CDR1 and CDR2: SNHLY and FYNNEI. The CDR3 consists of 15 residues. V was trimmed by 4 bases and J by 3 bases, leaving 12 bases between them.

This clonotype was observed at least ten times. This chain connects TRBV5-6 to TRBJ1-1, with D hard to call. Germline V gene sequence: CDR1 SGHDT, CDR2 YYEEEE. The germline V and J ends were trimmed by 0 bases and 1 base, with 7 bases remaining between them. The CDR3 has 14 amino acids. DNA for the CDR3: TGTGCCAGCAGCTTGGTACAAAGGAACACTGAAGCTTTCTTT. This sequence encodes CASSLVQRNTEAFF.

This clonotype appeared many times. In DNA form, the CDR3 reads TGCAGCGCCCCCCTGGCGACTAGCGGGAGGGGGAATGAGCAGTTCTTC. This sequence encodes CSAPLATSGRGNEQFF. The chain uses TRBV29-1 and TRBJ2-1; TRBD2 matches 14 bases. The CDR3 runs 16 residues. Trimming at V came to 7 bases and at J to 7 bases, leaving 12 bases not matched to a gene. From germline, CDR1 is SQVTM and CDR2 ANQGSEA.

This clonotype was picked up a small number of times. V is TRBV12-3 or TRBV12-4 and J is TRBJ2-3, with 9 bases fitting TRBD2. CDR3 size: 15 residues. The junction had 3 bases not matched to a gene; V was cut back by 3 bases and J by 2 bases. The CDR3 DNA sequence: TGTGCCAGCAGTTTTCTAGCGGGACCCACAGATACGCAGTATTTT. Translating gives CASSFLAGPTDTQYF.

The sample holds a few counts of this clonotype. The chain recombines TRBV10-3 with TRBJ1-5; D not certain. The CDR3 sequence is 9 residues long. The V end lost 5 bases, the J end lost 9 bases, and 2 bases lay between the germline ends. The V gene's germline CDR1 is ENHRY and CDR2 SYGVKD. CDR3 sequence (DNA): TGTGCCATCAGTCGGCCCCAGCATTTT. Encoded protein: CAISRPQHF.

About this clonotype itself: At one of its ends the junction is not consistent with the germline gene, which may arise from a read error. The V call is TRBV30, the J call TRBJ1-3; D uncertain. Germline-derived CDR1 and CDR2 are GTSNPN and SVGIG (reference sequence). CDR3 size: 14 residues. The CDR3 nucleotides are TGTGTCTGGAGTGAGGGAGTCTCTGGAAACACCATATATTTT. This gives the protein CVWSEGVSGNTIYF.

This clonotype was detected only a few times. The chain is built from TRBV20-1 and TRBJ2-7; TRBD2 matches at 12 bases. Per the germline V gene, CDR1 is DFQATT and CDR2 is SNEGSKA (reference sequence). The CDR3 is made up of 16 amino acids. V lost 3 bases and J lost 2; bases outside the gene matches: 8. The CDR3 DNA reads TGCAGTGCTAGGGAACTAGCGGGAGGTAACCCCTACGAGCAGTACTTC. It is translated as CSARELAGGNPYEQYF.

This sequence joins TRBV7-9 and TRBJ2-5; 7 nucleotides align to TRBD2. The CDR3 runs 13 residues. J gave up 8 bases and V 6 bases, and 9 bases lay outside the gene matches. Looked up from germline, CDR1 is SEHNR and CDR2 is FQNEAQ (reference sequence). In nucleotides, the CDR3 is TGTGCCAGCAGAGACAGCGGGATCCCAACCCAGTACTTC. Its protein is CASRDSGIPTQYF. The variable domain in full, with the rest retrieved from reference TRBV7-9 and TRBJ2-5, is DTGVSQNPRHKITKRGQNVTFRCDPISEHNRLYWYRQTLGQGPEFLTYFQNEAQLEKSRLLSDRFSAERPKGSFSTLEIQRTEQGDSAMYLCASRDSGIPTQYFGPGTRLLVL.

The V gene is TRBV2, the J gene TRBJ2-4; tentatively, D is TRBD1 (5 bases). CDR3 length: 14 residues. V lost 9 bases to trimming and J lost 1 base, with 13 bases between them. Germline V gene sequence: CDR1 SNHLY, CDR2 FYNNEI. The CDR3 DNA reads TGTGCCAGTACAGGCGCCGGGGCCAAAAACATTCAGTACTTC. Residues: CASTGAGAKNIQYF. The variable domain in full, completed from reference TRBV2 and TRBJ2-4, reads EPEVTQTPSHQVTQMGQEVILRCVPISNHLYFYWYRQILGQKVEFLVSFYNNEISEKSEIFDDQFSVERPDGSNFTLKIRSTKLEDSAMYFCASTGAGAKNIQYFGAGTRLSVL.

The V call is TRBV28, the J call TRBJ1-3; possible D gene TRBD1, 6 bases. V was shortened by 4 bases and J by 4 bases, with 14 bases between the two germline ends. The germline CDR1 and CDR2 sequences are MDHEN and SYDVKM. This CDR3 has 15 residues. The DNA of the CDR3 is TGTGCCAGCAGTTCAAACAGGGAGTCCGGAAACACCATATATTTT. Amino acids: CASSSNRESGNTIYF. The complete variable domain, with remaining parts taken from reference TRBV28 and TRBJ1-3, reads DVKVTQSSRYLVKRTGEKVFLECVQDMDHENMFWYRQDPGLGLRLIYFSYDVKMKEKGDIPEGYSVSREKKERFSLILESASTNQTSMYLCASSSNRESGNTIYFGEGSWLTVV.

The chain uses TRBV5-1 and TRBJ2-7; 7 bases agree with TRBD2. The CDR3 extends over 16 amino acids. The germline V gene encodes CDR1 SGHRS and CDR2 YFSETQ. V lost 5 bases to trimming and J lost 0 bases; unmatched junction nucleotides: 11. Here the CDR3 reads CASSPSSGLDSYEQYF. In DNA form, the CDR3 reads TGCGCCAGCAGTCCATCTAGCGGCCTAGACTCCTACGAGCAGTACTTC.

In this sample, this clonotype turned up a few times. This chain links TRBV6-2 or TRBV6-3 with TRBJ1-1, with a weak D call TRBD1 (5 bases). Looked up from germline, CDR1 is MNHEY and CDR2 is SVGEGT. The CDR3 sequence is 20 residues long. Trimming stripped 4 bases from V and 6 bases from J, with 33 bases between. CDR3: CASSSLHSRDHGWQDAEAFF. The CDR3 region has the DNA TGTGCCAGCAGTTCCCTACATTCGCGGGACCACGGGTGGCAGGACGCTGAAGCTTTCTTT.